These T cell receptor beta chains were read from a single sample in a study of blood T cell repertoires in COVID-19. The repertoire was sequenced with immunoSEQ multiplex PCR; TCRdb's copy has only in-frame clones and lacks some. The data contain fewer than 15,000 clones, 70% to 90% of them singletons. The specimen sequenced was peripheral blood. These receptors were taken from a woman between 65 and 79 years old in a cohort sampled during active or convalescent COVID-19. Both conserved end residues are part of each CDR3. Each record gives: V gene, clone size, D gene, J gene, CDR3 DNA, CDR3 protein. D genes are given only for firm matches. Not all rows give a size; the values are once, few, many and, for expanded clones, a class.

V gene: TRBV7-9
clone size: .
D gene: TRBD2
J gene: TRBJ2-1
CDR3 DNA: TGTGCCAGCAGCCCCAGCGGGGGGCTCTCCTACAATGAGCAGTTCTTC
CDR3 protein: CASSPSGGLSYNEQFF

V gene: TRBV2
clone size: once
D gene: .
J gene: TRBJ2-7
CDR3 DNA: TGTGCCAGCAGTGAAATCGTGATAGTCTACGAGCAGTACTTC
CDR3 protein: CASSEIVIVYEQYF

V gene: TRBV10-3
clone size: .
D gene: .
J gene: TRBJ1-2
CDR3 DNA: TGTGCCATCAGTGAAGATCGCAGGATGTACACCTTC
CDR3 protein: CAISEDRRMYTF

V gene: TRBV15
clone size: .
D gene: .
J gene: TRBJ1-5
CDR3 DNA: TGTGCCACCAGCAGAGACGGCGGGAGCGGGAAGAATCAGCCCCAGCATTTT
CDR3 protein: CATSRDGGSGKNQPQHF

V gene: TRBV27
clone size: once
D gene: TRBD1
J gene: TRBJ2-2
CDR3 DNA: TGTGCCAGCAGTTCCAAGACAGGGGGCGCTAACACCGGGGAGCTGTTTTTT
CDR3 protein: CASSSKTGGANTGELFF

V gene: TRBV10-3
clone size: .
D gene: TRBD2
J gene: TRBJ2-6
CDR3 DNA: TGTGCCATCAGTGGGACTAGCGGGGGGAGCTCTGGGGCCAACGTCCTGACTTTC
CDR3 protein: CAISGTSGGSSGANVLTF

V gene: TRBV27
clone size: .
D gene: .
J gene: TRBJ2-7
CDR3 DNA: TGTGCCAGCAGTTTAGGCAGGGCCTACGAGCAGTACTTC
CDR3 protein: CASSLGRAYEQYF

V gene: TRBV28
clone size: .
D gene: TRBD1
J gene: TRBJ1-1
CDR3 DNA: TGTGCCAGCAGTTATACAGGGGTAACTGAAGCTTTCTTT
CDR3 protein: CASSYTGVTEAFF

V gene: TRBV28
clone size: .
D gene: TRBD1
J gene: TRBJ2-7
CDR3 DNA: TGTGCCAGCAGTTACCGGGACAGGGGGCCGTACGAGCAGTACTTC
CDR3 protein: CASSYRDRGPYEQYF

V gene: TRBV24-1
clone size: .
D gene: TRBD1
J gene: TRBJ2-2
CDR3 DNA: TGTGCCACCAGTGAAGGGACAGGGAAGAACACCGGGGAGCTGTTTTTT
CDR3 protein: CATSEGTGKNTGELFF

V gene: TRBV7-2
clone size: once
D gene: TRBD1
J gene: TRBJ2-3
CDR3 DNA: TGTGCCAGCAGCTTAGTGCTGGGACAGGGGGGTAGTCGAGATACGCAGTATTTT
CDR3 protein: CASSLVLGQGGSRDTQYF

V gene: TRBV28
clone size: .
D gene: TRBD1
J gene: TRBJ1-1
CDR3 DNA: TGTGCCAGCCAAAAGACAGGGGGCGAATTATCAGCTTTCTTT
CDR3 protein: CASQKTGGELSAFF

V gene: TRBV28
clone size: .
D gene: .
J gene: TRBJ1-2
CDR3 DNA: TGTGCCAGCGGGGGGTATGGCTACACCTTC
CDR3 protein: CASGGYGYTF

V gene: TRBV2
clone size: .
D gene: TRBD1
J gene: TRBJ1-5
CDR3 DNA: TGTGCCAGCAGTCAAGGGGGCGGTCAGCCCCAGCATTTT
CDR3 protein: CASSQGGGQPQHF

V gene: TRBV7-2
clone size: .
D gene: .
J gene: TRBJ2-7
CDR3 DNA: TGTGCCAGCAGCTCGGCAGGAGGCAGGACCTACGAGCAGTACTTC
CDR3 protein: CASSSAGGRTYEQYF

V gene: TRBV4-3
clone size: .
D gene: .
J gene: TRBJ1-2
CDR3 DNA: TGCGCCAGCAGCCGAAAACCGTGGGACGCGGGGGGCTACACCTTC
CDR3 protein: CASSRKPWDAGGYTF

V gene: TRBV19
clone size: .
D gene: TRBD1
J gene: TRBJ1-2
CDR3 DNA: TGTGCCAGTAGTAAATACTACAGGGGGCAGAGCTATGGCTACACCTTC
CDR3 protein: CASSKYYRGQSYGYTF

V gene: TRBV28
clone size: .
D gene: .
J gene: TRBJ1-5
CDR3 DNA: TGTGCCAGCAGTTTTGCAGGGCTGAATCAGCCCCAGCATTTT
CDR3 protein: CASSFAGLNQPQHF